Each of the 32 T cell receptor beta chains below was sequenced from the same sample in a study of OX40 agonist ivuxolimab in advanced cancers. Clones were read by immunoSEQ multiplex PCR, and TCRdb kept only the in-frame ones, dropping some. The table records fewer than 55,000 clones, around 80% of them present only once. Here the sequenced sample was CD4+ or CD8+ T cells sorted from blood, taken in a trial of the OX40 agonist ivuxolimab. Receptor source: an adult with an advanced solid tumor such as melanoma, head and neck, liver or kidney cancer.

A single count supports this clone. This chain links TRBV6-1 with TRBJ2-7; 7 positions agree with TRBD1. This CDR3 is 14 amino acids long. After removal of 6 bases from V and 0 bases from J, the junction contained 5 bases not matched to a gene. Germline V gives CDR1 MNHNS, CDR2 SASEGT. As DNA, the CDR3 is TGTGCCAGCAGCCCGGACAGGACCTCCTACGAGCAGTACTTC. This translates into CASSPDRTSYEQYF.

The chain is built from TRBV5-1 and TRBJ2-2, with a possible D match to TRBD1 (7 bases). This CDR3 comprises 17 residues. Looked up from germline, CDR1 is SGHRS and CDR2 is YFSETQ. Trimming shortened V by 6 bases and J by 3 bases, and 21 bases separated the two germline ends. CDR3 in DNA: TGCGCCAGCACCGGGCGAGGGCAGGGGGGTTACACCGGGGAGCTGTTTTTT. Residues: CASTGRGQGGYTGELFF. Together with reference TRBV5-1 and TRBJ2-2, the CDR3 gives the full variable domain: KAGVTQTPRYLIKTRGQQVTLSCSPISGHRSVSWYQQTPGQGLQFLFEYFSETQRNKGNFPGRFSGRQFSNSRSEMNVSTLELGDSALYLCASTGRGQGGYTGELFFGEGSRLTVL.

In DNA, the CDR3 is TGCGCCAGCAGCTCCTCAGGGGGCGACGAGACCCAGTACTTC. Translated: CASSSSGGDETQYF. The chain couples TRBV5-1 to TRBJ2-5; 8 bases line up with TRBD1. The CDR3 length is 14 residues. V dropped 3 bases and J dropped 5; count of bases not matched to a gene: 6. Germline CDR1 and CDR2: SGHRS and YFSETQ.

This chain connects TRBV5-1 to TRBJ2-4; possibly TRBD1 for D (6 bases). The germline gives CDR1 SGHRS, CDR2 YFSETQ. Trimming pared 4 bases from V and 5 bases from J, leaving 16 bases between. This CDR3 has 15 residues. The CDR3 loop reads CASSPNPGHQNIQYF. The CDR3 coding sequence is TGCGCCAGCAGCCCGAATCCGGGACACCAAAACATTCAGTACTTC.

The chain is built from TRBV7-8 and TRBJ1-2, with D hard to call. Germline CDR1 reads SGHVS; CDR2 reads FQNEAQ. There are 14 residues in the CDR3. The V end was cut by 1 base, the J end by 2 bases, with 8 bases between. CDR3 bases: TGTGCCAGCAGCTTAGGGGCCGGGAACTATGGCTACACCTTC. It specifies CASSLGAGNYGYTF.

The chain recombines TRBV5-1 with TRBJ2-7; 11 bases match TRBD2. The CDR3 has 15 residues. Germline assignment: CDR1 SGHRS and CDR2 YFSETQ. V gave up 4 bases and J gave up 4 bases; unmatched junction bases: 7. CDR3 residues: CASSQTSGSLYEQYF. The CDR3 DNA follows: TGCGCCAGCAGCCAAACTAGCGGGAGTCTGTACGAGCAGTACTTC.

J is TRBJ2-3 and V is TRBV7-9; 11 bases map to TRBD2. The CDR3 is 15 residues long. Looked up from germline, CDR1 is SEHNR and CDR2 is FQNEAQ (reference sequence). J lost 6 bases, V lost 5 bases, and 7 bases had no gene match. CDR3 sequence: CASSQLSGRGDTQYF. The DNA of the CDR3 is TGTGCCAGCAGCCAGCTTAGCGGGAGGGGCGATACGCAGTATTTT.

This chain links TRBV5-4 with TRBJ1-4; TRBD1 agrees at 8 bases. V lost 0 bases, J lost 7 bases, and 8 bases stayed unmatched. The CDR3 loop spans 16 amino acids. CDR1 is SGHNT and CDR2 is YYREEE in the germline V gene (reference sequence). The CDR3 loop reads CASSLGLDRASEKLFF. The CDR3 bases are TGTGCCAGCAGCTTGGGGCTGGACAGGGCAAGTGAAAAACTGTTTTTT.

This clone occurred a few times. The V call is TRBV19, the J call TRBJ1-5, with D perhaps TRBD1 (5 bases). V lost 3 bases, J lost 7 bases, and 13 bases lay in between. Germline V gives CDR1 LNHDA, CDR2 SQIVND (reference sequence). This CDR3 region has 14 residues. CDR3: CASSIVLGGQPQHF. Written as DNA, the CDR3 is TGTGCCAGTAGTATCGTTCTGGGGGGGCAGCCCCAGCATTTT.

The chain has TRBV18 and TRBJ2-5; TRBD2 aligns across 7 bases. The CDR3 totals 17 residues. The germline V gene encodes CDR1 KGHSH and CDR2 LQKENI. V lost 0 bases and J lost 4; bases outside the gene matches: 11. The chain's CDR3 is CASSPPNHQTSLETQYF. The CDR3 region has the DNA TGTGCCAGCTCACCACCTAACCACCAGACTAGCCTAGAGACCCAGTACTTC.

The genes are TRBV5-4 and TRBJ2-2; a weak D match, TRBD2 (5 bases). Trimming left V 2 bases short and J 6 bases short, with 11 bases between. The CDR3 contains 14 residues. Germline CDR1 reads SGHNT; CDR2 reads YYREEE (reference sequence). CDR3 region: CASSLDTSAGELFF. CDR3 in DNA: TGTGCCAGCAGCTTAGATACTAGTGCCGGGGAGCTGTTTTTT.

The rearrangement uses TRBV7-2 and TRBJ2-5; the D gene is possibly TRBD1 (6 bases). The V gene lost 2 bases and the J gene lost 5 bases, with 15 bases spanning the gap. Germline CDR1 SGHTA, CDR2 FQGNSA. The CDR3 runs to 15 residues. The CDR3 DNA reads as TGTGCCAGCAGCTTATTCTCGGGACAACCGGAGACCCAGTACTTC. This encodes CASSLFSGQPETQYF. The full variable domain, completed using reference TRBV7-2 and TRBJ2-5, is GAGVSQSPSNKVTEKGKDVELRCDPISGHTALYWYRQSLGQGLEFLIYFQGNSAPDKSGLPSDRFSAERTGGSVSTLTIQRTQQEDSAVYLCASSLFSGQPETQYFGPGTRLLVL.

The V gene is TRBV5-1, the J gene TRBJ1-2; 9 bases align to TRBD1. The junction had 10 bases not matched to a gene; V was cut back by 4 bases and J by 6 bases. Per the germline V gene, CDR1 is SGHRS and CDR2 is YFSETQ. This CDR3 has 15 residues. The CDR3 nucleotides are TGCGCCAGCAGCCCGGGACAGGGAGTTACGGATGGCTACACCTTC. It specifies CASSPGQGVTDGYTF.

This clone has a single count. This CDR3 reads CASSRGTGITNEKLFF. CDR3 nucleotide sequence: TGTGCCAGCAGCAGGGGGACAGGGATAACTAATGAAAAACTGTTTTTT. The chain recombines TRBV7-8 with TRBJ1-4, with 9 bases that match TRBD1. Trimming took 5 bases from V and 1 from J; bases not matched to a gene: 5. The CDR3 totals 16 residues. Germline V gene sequence: CDR1 SGHVS, CDR2 FQNEAQ.

This clone was recorded only once. The chain couples TRBV5-4 to TRBJ2-7; tentative D call: TRBD1 (6 bases). V lost 5 bases to trimming and J lost 3 bases, with 21 bases between them. The CDR3 contains 16 residues. The V gene's germline CDR1 is SGHNT and CDR2 YYREEE (reference sequence). CDR3 sequence (DNA): TGTGCCAGCAGACGCGCGCCAGGGGAAAATAACTACGAGCAGTACTTC. Translated: CASRRAPGENNYEQYF.

V gene TRBV7-6 combines with J gene TRBJ2-1; 7 bases line up with TRBD2. Germline values: CDR1 SGHVS, CDR2 FNYEAQ. The CDR3 is made up of 15 amino acids. With V trimmed by 4 bases and J by 0 bases, 3 bases remained unmatched. The CDR3 region is CASSSTSLSYNEQFF. DNA of the CDR3: TGTGCCAGCAGCTCGACTAGCCTCTCCTACAATGAGCAGTTCTTC.

This clone was seen only a few times. The rearrangement joins TRBV13 to TRBJ1-2; TRBD1 is a possible D gene (6 bases). CDR3 length: 14 amino acids. The V end was cut by 5 bases, the J end by 2 bases, with 12 bases between. Germline assignment: CDR1 PRHDT and CDR2 FYEKMQ (reference sequence). The CDR3 bases are TGTGCCAGCAGCCAAGGACAGTCGAACTATGGCTACACCTTC. As protein: CASSQGQSNYGYTF.

The V gene is TRBV7-2, the J gene TRBJ2-5; 13 bases line up with TRBD2. Germline V gene sequence: CDR1 SGHTA, CDR2 FQGNSA. Trimming at V came to 1 base and at J to 0 bases, leaving 8 bases not matched to a gene. The CDR3 runs to 19 residues. In nucleotides, the CDR3 is TGTGCCAGCAGCTTAGGGACTAGCGGGAGAGTTGGATACCAAGAGACCCAGTACTTC. This encodes CASSLGTSGRVGYQETQYF.

The chain uses TRBV15 and TRBJ2-1; D gene unclear. The CDR3 consists of 12 residues. Looked up from germline, CDR1 is LNHNV and CDR2 is YYDKDF (reference sequence). V dropped 1 base and J dropped 9 bases, with 7 bases sitting between them. The CDR3 nucleotides are TGTGCCACCAGCAGAGTCGAAGGTGAGCAGTTCTTC. It translates to CATSRVEGEQFF.

The J gene is TRBJ1-1, the V gene TRBV11-2; D is uncertain. CDR1 and CDR2 from the germline V gene are SGHAT and FQNNGV. The CDR3 is 13 residues long. V dropped 6 bases and J dropped 1 base, with 9 bases sitting between them. The CDR3 reads CASRKEPNTEAFF. The CDR3 DNA reads TGTGCCAGCAGGAAGGAGCCGAACACTGAAGCTTTCTTT.

V and J are TRBV5-1 and TRBJ2-5, with D unresolved. Germline CDR1 is SGHRS and CDR2 is YFSETQ. The CDR3 sequence is 11 residues long. V lost 4 bases and J lost 1, with 2 bases in between. CDR3 sequence reads: CASSLQETQYF. The CDR3 coding sequence is TGCGCCAGCAGCCTCCAAGAGACCCAGTACTTC.

The gene calls are TRBV6-5 and TRBJ1-5; D unresolved. The V and J ends lost 2 bases and 4 bases respectively, with 9 bases between them. CDR1 and CDR2 from the germline V gene are MNHEY and SVGAGI. The CDR3 spans 14 residues. CDR3 in amino acids: CASSYAIGNQPQHF. In DNA form, the CDR3 reads TGTGCCAGCAGTTACGCTATCGGGAATCAGCCCCAGCATTTT.

V and J are TRBV19 and TRBJ2-7, with D possibly being TRBD1 (6 bases). Trimming cost V 7 bases and J 3 bases, with 16 bases left between them. Per germline, CDR1 LNHDA and CDR2 SQIVND (reference sequence). The CDR3 loop spans 14 amino acids. In DNA, the CDR3 is TGTGCCAGTACCACCAGGGACAACCACTACGAGCAGTACTTC. This sequence encodes CASTTRDNHYEQYF. The complete variable domain, with remaining parts taken from reference TRBV19 and TRBJ2-7, reads DGGITQSPKYLFRKEGQNVTLSCEQNLNHDAMYWYRQDPGQGLRLIYYSQIVNDFQKGDIAEGYSVSREKKESFPLTVTSAQKNPTAFYLCASTTRDNHYEQYFGPGTRLTVT.

The rearrangement uses TRBV19 and TRBJ2-3; 8 bases fit TRBD1. CDR3 length: 14 residues. Germline CDR1 LNHDA, CDR2 SQIVND (reference sequence). Unmatched junction bases numbered 5, after V lost 3 bases and J lost 6 bases. CDR3 sequence (DNA): TGTGCCAGTAGTATTGACAGGGGCGGGGATACGCAGTATTTT. Amino acids: CASSIDRGGDTQYF. Full variable domain (outside the CDR3, taken from reference TRBV19 and TRBJ2-3): DGGITQSPKYLFRKEGQNVTLSCEQNLNHDAMYWYRQDPGQGLRLIYYSQIVNDFQKGDIAEGYSVSREKKESFPLTVTSAQKNPTAFYLCASSIDRGGDTQYFGPGTRLTVL.

The chain has TRBV5-1 and TRBJ1-1, with 10 bases fitting TRBD1. The CDR3 is made up of 17 amino acids. V trimming: 3 bases; J trimming: 0 bases; junction bases outside the gene matches: 8. CDR1 SGHRS and CDR2 YFSETQ come from the germline V gene. The CDR3 here is CASSSGQGSLMNTEAFF. The CDR3 DNA reads TGCGCCAGCAGCTCGGGACAGGGGTCCTTAATGAACACTGAAGCTTTCTTT.

The chain recombines TRBV19 with TRBJ2-1; D is unclear. Germline V gene lookup returns CDR1 LNHDA and CDR2 SQIVND (reference sequence). This CDR3 is built from 12 residues. V was clipped by 3 bases and J by 4 bases, with 4 bases between them. DNA of the CDR3: TGTGCCAGTAGTATCGGTTACAATGAGCAGTTCTTC. Translating gives CASSIGYNEQFF.

This clone appeared a single time. The rearrangement uses TRBV5-4 and TRBJ1-4; TRBD1 might be the D (6 bases). Trimming took 5 bases from V and 1 from J, leaving 9 bases between them. CDR1 SGHNT and CDR2 YYREEE come from the germline V gene (reference sequence). This CDR3 contains 14 residues. The CDR3 sequence is CASRNRETNEKLFF. In DNA form, the CDR3 reads TGTGCCAGCAGGAACAGGGAAACTAATGAAAAACTGTTTTTT.

A single count supports this clone. The identical CDR3 is also encoded by other nucleotide sequences in the sample. For the CDR3, the DNA is TGTGCCAGCAGCTTAGGGGGGGCGGGGCACGAGCAGTACTTC. Translating gives CASSLGGAGHEQYF. This chain uses TRBV7-2 with TRBJ2-7; the D gene could be TRBD1 or TRBD2 (6 bases each). With 1 base removed from V and 5 bases from J, the gap between germline ends came to 12 bases. CDR3 length equals 14 residues. The V gene's germline CDR1 is SGHTA and CDR2 FQGNSA. Full variable domain (outside the CDR3, taken from reference TRBV7-2 and TRBJ2-7): GAGVSQSPSNKVTEKGKDVELRCDPISGHTALYWYRQSLGQGLEFLIYFQGNSAPDKSGLPSDRFSAERTGGSVSTLTIQRTQQEDSAVYLCASSLGGAGHEQYFGPGTRLTVT.

In this sample, this clone turned up a few times. This chain joins TRBV5-6 and TRBJ1-2, with D maybe TRBD1 (6 bases). This CDR3 has 13 amino acids. Germline V gene data show CDR1 as SGHDT and CDR2 as YYEEEE. Trimming stripped 3 bases from V and 6 bases from J, with 12 bases between. CDR3 nucleotide sequence: TGTGCCAGCAGCTCTACAGGGATCCATGGCTACACCTTC. Encoded protein: CASSSTGIHGYTF.

The chain carries TRBV5-4 and TRBJ2-5, with no clear D. The length of the CDR3 is 15 residues. Germline CDR1 and CDR2: SGHNT and YYREEE (reference sequence). V was shortened by 4 bases and J by 5 bases, with 18 bases between the two germline ends. The CDR3 region is CASSPPGSSGETQYF. The DNA for the CDR3 is TGTGCCAGCAGCCCTCCGGGTTCTAGTGGCGAGACCCAGTACTTC.

The chain joins TRBV5-1 to TRBJ2-1; 9 nucleotides align to TRBD2. The germline V gene encodes CDR1 SGHRS and CDR2 YFSETQ. This CDR3 spans 16 amino acids. Losses at the gene ends were 4 bases for V and 0 bases for J; bases not matched to a gene: 5. CDR3 protein: CASSVSGSASYNEQFF. The CDR3 DNA is TGCGCCAGCAGCGTTAGCGGGAGTGCCTCCTACAATGAGCAGTTCTTC.

The chain employs TRBV5-1 and TRBJ1-2; 8 bases align to TRBD1. The germline V gene encodes CDR1 SGHRS and CDR2 YFSETQ. The CDR3 runs to 13 residues. Trimming removed 3 bases from V and 6 bases from J; junction bases left unmatched: 4. The CDR3 here is CASSWTGLDGYTF. The CDR3 DNA sequence: TGCGCCAGCAGCTGGACAGGGTTGGATGGCTACACCTTC.